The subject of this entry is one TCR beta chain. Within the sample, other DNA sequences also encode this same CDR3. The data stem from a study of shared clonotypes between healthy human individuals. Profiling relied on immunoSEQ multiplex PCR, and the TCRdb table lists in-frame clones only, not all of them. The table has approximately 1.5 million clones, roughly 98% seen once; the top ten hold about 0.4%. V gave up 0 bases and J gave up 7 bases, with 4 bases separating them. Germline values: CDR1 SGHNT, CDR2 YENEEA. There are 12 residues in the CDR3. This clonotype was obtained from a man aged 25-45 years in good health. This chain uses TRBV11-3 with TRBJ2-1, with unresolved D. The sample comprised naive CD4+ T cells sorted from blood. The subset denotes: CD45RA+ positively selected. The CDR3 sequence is CASSLDGNEQFF. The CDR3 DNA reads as TGTGCCAGCAGCTTAGATGGAAATGAGCAGTTCTTC.